The T cell receptor (beta chain) described here comes from a study of T cell responses to AZD1222 COVID-19 vaccine. The method was immunoSEQ multiplex PCR; TCRdb's version includes in-frame clones alone and lacks a portion of them. The repertoire holds 40,000 to 50,000 clones, 75% to 90% seen once, with 15% to 20% in the top ten. About this clone itself: One end of the junction varies from germline; a read error may be responsible.

The clonotype comes from an adult who received the AZD1222 COVID-19 vaccine. Material: peripheral blood, obtained 28 days after the second AZD1222 dose.

The CDR3 sequence is CASSLGQETALTTF. The CDR3 nucleotides read TGTGCCAGCAGCTTAGGGCAGGAAACCGCCCTCACCACATTC. The V gene is TRBV13, the J gene TRBJ2-7; D gene ambiguous. Germline CDR1 reads PRHDT; CDR2 reads FYEKMQ (reference sequence). CDR3 size: 14 residues. The complete variable domain, with remaining parts taken from reference TRBV13 and TRBJ2-7, reads AAGVIQSPRHLIKEKRETATLKCYPIPRHDTVYWYQQGPGQDPQFLISFYEKMQSDKGSIPDRFSAQQFSDYHSELNMSSLELGDSALYFCASSLGQETALTTFGPGTRLTVT.